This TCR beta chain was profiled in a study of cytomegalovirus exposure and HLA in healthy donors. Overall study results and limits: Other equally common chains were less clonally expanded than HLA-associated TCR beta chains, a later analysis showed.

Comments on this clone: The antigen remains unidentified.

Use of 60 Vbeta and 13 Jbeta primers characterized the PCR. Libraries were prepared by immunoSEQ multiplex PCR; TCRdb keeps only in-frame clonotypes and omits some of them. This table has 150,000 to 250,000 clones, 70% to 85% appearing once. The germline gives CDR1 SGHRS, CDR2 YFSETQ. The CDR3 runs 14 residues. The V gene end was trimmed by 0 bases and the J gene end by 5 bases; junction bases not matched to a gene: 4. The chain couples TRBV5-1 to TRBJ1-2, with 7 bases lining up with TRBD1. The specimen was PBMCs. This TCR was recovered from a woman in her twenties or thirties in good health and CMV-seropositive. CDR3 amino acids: CASSLEAGGYGYTF. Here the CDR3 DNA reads TGCGCCAGCAGCTTGGAAGCAGGGGGATATGGCTACACCTTC.